This T cell receptor beta chain appears in the sequencing data of a study of T cells expressing NK-cell markers. Overall study findings and caveats: NKG2C+ dominant clonotype frequencies in a handful of donors were about 1.0-7.0% of CD8+ T cells.

The CDR3 spans 14 residues. About this clonotype: The antigen remains unidentified.

TCRdb reprocessed the 5' RACE reads, keeping one entry per CDR3 protein, no DNA. This table lists 500,000 to 600,000 distinct CDR3 sequences. The sample was blood T cells: a sorted CD56 or NKG2C T cell subset, CD4+ or CD8+ T cells, or bulk PBMC T cells (not recorded which). This TCR was sampled from a man younger than 35 in good health. This chain connects TRBV12-3 or TRBV12-4 to TRBJ1-4. CDR3: CASSFSLEREKLFF.